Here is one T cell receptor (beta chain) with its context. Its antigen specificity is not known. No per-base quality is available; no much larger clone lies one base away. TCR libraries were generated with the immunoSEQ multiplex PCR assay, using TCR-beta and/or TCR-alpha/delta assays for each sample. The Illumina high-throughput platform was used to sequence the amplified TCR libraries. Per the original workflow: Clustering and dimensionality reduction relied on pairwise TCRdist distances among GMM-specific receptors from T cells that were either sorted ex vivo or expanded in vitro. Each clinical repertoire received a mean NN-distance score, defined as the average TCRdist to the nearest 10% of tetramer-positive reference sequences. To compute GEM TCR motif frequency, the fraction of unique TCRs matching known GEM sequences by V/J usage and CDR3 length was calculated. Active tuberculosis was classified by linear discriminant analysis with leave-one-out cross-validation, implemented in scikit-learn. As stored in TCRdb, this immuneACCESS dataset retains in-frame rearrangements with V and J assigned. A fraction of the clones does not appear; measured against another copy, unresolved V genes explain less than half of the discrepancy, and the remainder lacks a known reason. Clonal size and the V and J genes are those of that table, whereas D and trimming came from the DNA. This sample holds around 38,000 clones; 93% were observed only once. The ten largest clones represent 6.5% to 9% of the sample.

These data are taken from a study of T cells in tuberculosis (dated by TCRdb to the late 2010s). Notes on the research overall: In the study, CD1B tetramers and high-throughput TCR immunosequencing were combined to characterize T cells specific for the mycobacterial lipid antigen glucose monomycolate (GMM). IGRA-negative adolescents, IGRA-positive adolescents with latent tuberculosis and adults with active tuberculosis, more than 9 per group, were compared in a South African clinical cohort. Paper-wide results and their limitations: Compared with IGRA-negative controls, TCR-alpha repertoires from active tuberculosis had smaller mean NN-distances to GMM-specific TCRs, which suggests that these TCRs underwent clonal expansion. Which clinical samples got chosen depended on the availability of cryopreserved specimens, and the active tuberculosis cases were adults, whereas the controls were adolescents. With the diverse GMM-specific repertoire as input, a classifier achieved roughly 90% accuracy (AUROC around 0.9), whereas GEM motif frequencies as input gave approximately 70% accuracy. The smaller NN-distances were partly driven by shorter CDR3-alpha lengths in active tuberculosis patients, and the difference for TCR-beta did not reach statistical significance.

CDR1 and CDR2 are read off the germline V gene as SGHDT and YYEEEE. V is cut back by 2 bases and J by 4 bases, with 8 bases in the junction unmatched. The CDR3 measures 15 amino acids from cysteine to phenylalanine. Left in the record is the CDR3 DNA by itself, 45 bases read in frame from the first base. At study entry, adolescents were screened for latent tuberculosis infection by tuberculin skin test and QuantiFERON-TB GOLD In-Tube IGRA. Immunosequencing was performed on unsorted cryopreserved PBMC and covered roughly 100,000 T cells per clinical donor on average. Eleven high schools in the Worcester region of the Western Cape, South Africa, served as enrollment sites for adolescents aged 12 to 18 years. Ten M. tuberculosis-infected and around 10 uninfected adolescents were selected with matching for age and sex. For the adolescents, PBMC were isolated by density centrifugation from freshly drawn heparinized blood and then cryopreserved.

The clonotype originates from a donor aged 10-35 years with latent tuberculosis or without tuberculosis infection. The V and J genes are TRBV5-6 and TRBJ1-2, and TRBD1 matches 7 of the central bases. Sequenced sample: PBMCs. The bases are TGTGCCAGCAGCTTCCCCCGGGACAGAAGCTATGGCTACACCTTC. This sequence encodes CASSFPRDRSYGYTF.